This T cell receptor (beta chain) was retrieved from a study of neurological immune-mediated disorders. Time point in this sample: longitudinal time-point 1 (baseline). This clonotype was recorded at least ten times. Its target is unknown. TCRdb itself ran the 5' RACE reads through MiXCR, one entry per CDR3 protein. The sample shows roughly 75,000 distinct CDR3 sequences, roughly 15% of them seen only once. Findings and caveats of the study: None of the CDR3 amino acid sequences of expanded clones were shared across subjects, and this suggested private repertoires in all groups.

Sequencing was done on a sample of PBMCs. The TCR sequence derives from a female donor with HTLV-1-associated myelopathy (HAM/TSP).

CDR3 residues: CASSPRNTGELFF. CDR3 in DNA: TGTGCCAGCAGCCCCCGTAACACCGGGGAGCTGTTTTTT. This sequence joins TRBV11-2 and TRBJ2-2; D is undetermined. Germline CDR1 and CDR2: SGHAT and FQNNGV. V was trimmed by 5 bases and J by 2 bases, leaving 6 bases between them. The CDR3 runs to 13 residues.